This T cell receptor (beta chain) is drawn from a study of blood T cell repertoires in COVID-19. Study in general: Collection of acute and convalescent COVID-19 samples took place in the United States, Italy and Spain. T cells, B-cell-depleted T cells, or PBMCs supplied cDNA or gDNA.

How the authors handled the data: Using reference gene primer amplification, nucleated cell counts were estimated. Data came from immunoSEQ multiplex PCR; TCRdb stores just in-frame clones and leaves some out. D and trimming come from the DNA, and the V and J calls and clone size come from that table. The sample lists 80,000 or so clones, under 85% occurring once. V lost 0 bases, J lost 1 base, and 7 bases stayed unmatched. This CDR3 contains 19 residues. CDR1 is MNHNS and CDR2 is SASEGT in the germline V gene. This clone was found once. The source of this sequence is a human donor in a cohort sampled during active COVID-19. The sample was peripheral blood. V usage is TRBV6-1 and J usage is TRBJ2-6, with 9 bases matching TRBD1. The CDR3 region is CASSEAGGQGRSGANVLTF. The CDR3 DNA sequence: TGTGCCAGCAGTGAAGCGGGGGGACAGGGTAGGTCTGGGGCCAACGTCCTGACTTTC.